Sequencing of this TCR beta chain was carried out in a study of technical replicates of blood from a handful of donors. Clones were sequenced by immunoSEQ multiplex PCR, and TCRdb holds only the in-frame ones, with some missing. The data hold tens of thousands of clones, with about 86% observed a single time. Sequencing used PBMCs. The clonotype comes from a human donor in good health. Some clones in this sample may be carry-over from other donors' samples.

CDR3 amino acids: CAISGTGYFTEAFF. For the CDR3, the DNA is TGTGCCATCAGCGGGACAGGGTATTTTACTGAAGCTTTCTTT. The chain combines TRBV10-3 with TRBJ1-1; 9 nucleotides match TRBD1. Germline-derived CDR1 and CDR2 are ENHRY and SYGVKD. The CDR3 runs to 14 residues. J was trimmed by 5 bases and V by 6 bases; bases with no gene match: 7.